This TCR beta chain was recovered during a study of post-analysis software for immune sequencing data. In the study overall: Progressive-relapsing, secondary progressive and relapsing-remitting multiple sclerosis were among the disease courses included. Whole-study results and caveats: TRBV5-6, TRBV5-1 and TRBV20-1 were among roughly 5 TRBV segments more frequent in patients than controls.

The CDR3 is 15 residues long. Unique molecular identifiers were built into the TCR beta cDNA libraries. MiXCR, applied by TCRdb to the PCR reads, yields one record per CDR3 protein. The table has hundreds of thousands of distinct CDR3 sequences, roughly two fifths seen once. With respect to this clonotype: The antigen remains undetermined. One end of the junction is discordant with germline, which a read error may explain.

The TCR was taken from a girl between 5 and 17 years old with multiple sclerosis. This rearrangement joins TRBV12-3 or TRBV12-4 to TRBJ2-5; D call uncertain. The specimen was blood. CDR3 sequence (DNA): TGTGCCAGCAGTACCCACCTATTGAGAGCAGAGGCCCAGTACTTC. Amino acids: CASSTHLLRAEAQYF.